Presented here are 10 T cell receptor beta chains from one specimen sequenced in a study of CD8 T cells in ankylosing spondylitis. Study-wide results and limits: Several highly homologous variants made up a TCR beta motif, and this motif appeared characteristic of ankylosing spondylitis blood.

TCRdb called the 5' RACE reads again in MiXCR, with one record for every CDR3 protein. This sample yields about 540,000 distinct CDR3 sequences, of which roughly an eighth are seen a single time; around 6.8% belongs to the top ten. For these receptors, no antigen is known. The sequenced material came from blood, either unsorted or a sorted T cell fraction (not recorded which). The receptors come from a male donor with ankylosing spondylitis.

The rearrangement links TRBV7-8 to TRBJ2-7; 8 bases fit TRBD2. In germline, CDR1 is SGHVS, CDR2 FQNEAQ. The CDR3 has 13 amino acids. Unmatched junction bases numbered 3, after V lost 2 bases and J lost 6 bases. For the CDR3, the DNA is TGTGCCAGCAGCTTAACCGGGACTAGCGAGCAGTACTTC. Amino acid sequence: CASSLTGTSEQYF.

J is TRBJ2-2 and V is TRBV24-1, with 7 bases aligning to TRBD1. The CDR3 spans 15 residues. The J segment lost 6 bases and the V segment lost 3 bases, leaving 6 bases of the junction unmatched. Germline-derived CDR1 and CDR2 are KGHDR and SFDVKD. CDR3 sequence (DNA): TGTGCCACCAGTGATCCGACAGGGTGGGCCGGGGAGCTGTTTTTT. Protein sequence: CATSDPTGWAGELFF.

The chain couples TRBV7-9 to TRBJ2-1; 10 positions agree with TRBD2. The V gene's germline CDR1 is SEHNR and CDR2 FQNEAQ (reference sequence). The V gene end was trimmed by 5 bases and the J gene end by 4 bases; junction bases not matched to a gene: 5. This CDR3 has 15 amino acids. The DNA of the CDR3 is TGTGCCAGCAGCAAAACTAGCGGGGCGTACAATGAGCAGTTCTTC. This translates into CASSKTSGAYNEQFF.

The sample holds a few counts of this clonotype. The V call is TRBV10-3, the J call TRBJ2-3; D gene uncertain. The germline V gene encodes CDR1 ENHRY and CDR2 SYGVKD. This CDR3 region has 12 residues. Trimming removed 2 bases at V and 10 bases at J, with 10 bases between. CDR3 residues: CAISEAVEAQYF. The CDR3 DNA sequence: TGTGCCATCAGTGAGGCGGTAGAAGCGCAGTATTTT.

This rearrangement joins TRBV19 to TRBJ2-5, with a possible D match to TRBD2 (5 bases). The CDR3 spans 14 residues. Deletions cut 2 bases from V and 5 bases from J, with 12 bases between. Germline CDR1 reads LNHDA; CDR2 reads SQIVND (reference sequence). In DNA, the CDR3 is TGTGCCAGTAGTATAACTGGGGAGAAGGAGACCCAGTACTTC. This codes for CASSITGEKETQYF.

The sample holds a few counts of this clonotype. The chain recombines TRBV20-1 with TRBJ2-1; 8 positions agree with TRBD1. This CDR3 comprises 12 residues. Germline values: CDR1 DFQATT, CDR2 SNEGSKA (reference sequence). Germline trimming cut 8 bases from V and 8 bases from J; bases unmatched to any gene: 8. The CDR3 nucleotides read TGCAGTAACTCAGGGGGCAGGGATGAGCAGTTCTTC. Translated: CSNSGGRDEQFF.

The chain recombines TRBV11-2 with TRBJ2-7; a possible D gene is TRBD1 (6 bases). CDR1 SGHAT and CDR2 FQNNGV come from the germline V gene. The V end was cut by 5 bases, the J end by 12 bases, with 20 bases between. The length of the CDR3 is 13 residues. The CDR3 spells CASSPTGSPLRYF. CDR3 nucleotides: TGTGCCAGCAGCCCTACAGGGAGCCCCCTGAGGTACTTC.

This clonotype showed up many times. V usage is TRBV10-3 and J usage is TRBJ1-1, with a tentative D call TRBD1 (5 bases). The V and J ends lost 6 bases and 6 bases respectively, with 11 bases between them. Germline CDR1 and CDR2: ENHRY and SYGVKD. This CDR3 has 12 residues. This CDR3 is CAIRGEDSEAFF. CDR3 sequence (DNA): TGTGCCATCAGGGGGGAGGATTCTGAAGCTTTCTTT.

This chain joins TRBV28 and TRBJ2-1; weak D call: TRBD1 (6 bases). The V gene lost 4 bases and the J gene lost 4 bases, with 11 bases spanning the gap. In germline, CDR1 is MDHEN, CDR2 SYDVKM. The CDR3 sequence is 14 residues long. CDR3 DNA: TGTGCCAGCAGTTCGGACAGCAGGTACAATGAGCAGTTCTTC. Amino acid sequence: CASSSDSRYNEQFF.

V and J are TRBV20-1 and TRBJ2-3; a weak D match, TRBD1 (5 bases). CDR1 and CDR2 from the germline V gene are DFQATT and SNEGSKA (reference sequence). The CDR3 extends over 15 amino acids. The CDR3 spells CRPHLGAQGRDTQYF. CDR3 nucleotides: TGCAGGCCCCACCTTGGGGCACAAGGACGAGATACGCAGTATTTT.